A single sample gave rise to the 19 T cell receptor beta chains below, sequenced in a study of blood T cells in healthy people across ages (dated by TCRdb to about 2015). Receptor libraries were prepared by 5' RACE. Sequenced on an Illumina HiSeq 2500. A second PCR of about 7 to 12 cycles was run with a J-beta primer mix and a sample-barcoded 5' primer. The raw public reads went through TCRdb reprocessing: fastp at Q25, MiXCR clone calling, in-frame beta chains kept. Here each entry gathers all rows of one CDR3 protein and keeps the most common genes and DNA. For this sample there are roughly 680,000 distinct CDR3 sequences; about 50% appear just once. The ten largest clones add up to roughly 14% of the sample. Sequencing was carried out using blood. The receptors shown here come from a woman aged 80 or older in good health.

This clonotype showed up just a few times. The chain joins TRBV3-1 to TRBJ2-1, with 9 bases that match TRBD2. Germline loops: CDR1 LGHDT, CDR2 YNNKEL (reference sequence). The CDR3 runs 15 residues. The V and J ends lost 1 base and 6 bases, in that order; junction bases with no gene match: 4. The CDR3 nucleotides are TGTGCCAGCAGCCAAGTTAGCGGGGGTTGCAATGAGCAGTTCTTC. This encodes CASSQVSGGCNEQFF.

CDR3 protein: CASSLTGTTPSGNTIYF. The CDR3 DNA follows: TGTGCCAGCAGCCTCACCGGGACGACTCCATCTGGAAACACCATATATTTT. J is TRBJ1-3 and V is TRBV13; weak D call: TRBD1 (5 bases). The CDR3 runs to 17 residues. Germline CDR1 PRHDT, CDR2 FYEKMQ (reference sequence). V lost 5 bases and J 1 base, leaving 18 bases between the germline ends.

This clonotype appeared a single time. The V call is TRBV4-2, the J call TRBJ2-3; a possible D gene is TRBD2 (6 bases). V was cut by 0 bases and J by 3 bases, with 13 bases left in between. Germline CDR1 LGHNA, CDR2 YNFKEQ. The CDR3 has 16 amino acids. DNA of the CDR3: TGTGCCAGCAGCCAAGAGGGGGGACTCCAAACAGATACGCAGTATTTT. Protein: CASSQEGGLQTDTQYF.

The chain is built from TRBV29-1 and TRBJ1-5, with 7 bases identical to TRBD1. From germline, CDR1 is SQVTM and CDR2 ANQGSEA. The trim removed 4 bases at V and 5 bases at J, leaving 5 bases unmatched. The CDR3 spans 13 residues. CDR3 DNA: TGCAGCGTTGGCACAGGGGTGGATCAGCCCCAGCATTTT. Translating it yields CSVGTGVDQPQHF. Using reference TRBV29-1 and TRBJ1-5 for the parts outside the CDR3, the full variable domain is SAVISQKPSRDICQRGTSLTIQCQVDSQVTMMFWYRQQPGQSLTLIATANQGSEATYESGFVIDKFPISRPNLTFSTLTVSNMSPEDSSIYLCSVGTGVDQPQHFGDGTRLSIL.

The V and J genes are TRBV18 and TRBJ1-3; D gene uncertain. This CDR3 comprises 15 residues. CDR1 is KGHSH and CDR2 is LQKENI in the germline V gene. The germline V and J ends were trimmed by 3 bases and 2 bases, with 11 bases remaining between them. The chain's CDR3 is CASSPHGPPGNTIYF. DNA of the CDR3: TGTGCCAGCTCACCTCACGGACCCCCTGGAAACACCATATATTTT.

A word on this clonotype: The conserved closing phenylalanine or tryptophan is absent in this CDR3, likely reflecting a read error. This rearrangement joins TRBV25-1 to TRBJ1-5; no firm D call. V was clipped by 4 bases and J by 1 base, with 11 bases between them. The germline gives CDR1 MGHDK, CDR2 SYGVNS. The length of the CDR3 is 15 residues. CDR3 residues: CASSASSPSNQPQHV. The CDR3 DNA sequence: TGTGCCAGCAGTGCCTCAAGTCCGAGCAATCAGCCCCAGCATGTT.

Ten or more counts support this clonotype. The CDR3 here is CASSVGRGSYGYTF. The CDR3 DNA follows: TGTGCCAGCAGCGTAGGGAGGGGGAGCTATGGCTACACCTTC. The chain recombines TRBV9 with TRBJ1-2; TRBD1 is a possible D gene (6 bases). V was shortened by 0 bases and J by 4 bases, with 10 bases between the two germline ends. The CDR3 contains 14 residues. Germline V CDR1 and CDR2: SGDLS, YYNGEE.

This clonotype was detected ten times or more. V usage is TRBV3-1 and J usage is TRBJ2-3; the match to TRBD1 covers 9 bases. The V gene's germline CDR1 is LGHDT and CDR2 YNNKEL (reference sequence). V lost 1 base to trimming and J lost 4 bases; unmatched junction nucleotides: 9. The CDR3 is 17 residues long. CDR3 loop: CASSQGPGTGPADTQYF. The DNA of the CDR3 is TGTGCCAGCAGCCAAGGTCCTGGGACAGGGCCTGCAGATACGCAGTATTTT.

This clonotype was counted once. The gene calls are TRBV12-3 or TRBV12-4 and TRBJ2-3, with TRBD1 identical over 7 bases. Germline trimming cut 2 bases from V and 7 bases from J; bases unmatched to any gene: 15. The CDR3 totals 17 residues. The CDR3 bases are TGTGCCAGCAGTTTAAGGGCTTCGGGACAGACCGCGAATACGCAGTATTTT. This codes for CASSLRASGQTANTQYF.

This chain uses TRBV20-1 with TRBJ2-3; 7 bases align to TRBD2. Looked up from germline, CDR1 is DFQATT and CDR2 is SNEGSKA (reference sequence). The CDR3 is 13 residues long. V trimming: 5 bases; J trimming: 2 bases; junction bases outside the gene matches: 4. The CDR3 nucleotides are TGCAGTGCTCGGGAGGTTTACACAGATACGCAGTATTTT. Protein product: CSAREVYTDTQYF.

The chain combines TRBV28 with TRBJ2-7, with TRBD2 identical over 11 bases. The CDR3 is made up of 16 amino acids. V lost 6 bases to trimming and J lost 3 bases; unmatched junction nucleotides: 10. Germline-derived CDR1 and CDR2 are MDHEN and SYDVKM. The CDR3 is CASSADLAGGFYEQYF. The CDR3 bases are TGTGCCAGCAGCGCCGATCTAGCGGGAGGCTTCTACGAGCAGTACTTC. Variable domain in full (rest from reference TRBV28 and TRBJ2-7): DVKVTQSSRYLVKRTGEKVFLECVQDMDHENMFWYRQDPGLGLRLIYFSYDVKMKEKGDIPEGYSVSREKKERFSLILESASTNQTSMYLCASSADLAGGFYEQYFGPGTRLTVT.

This clonotype was counted a few times. The V call is TRBV5-1, the J call TRBJ2-7; 10 nucleotides align to TRBD2. J was trimmed by 4 bases and V by 6 bases; bases with no gene match: 13. Germline V lookup: CDR1 SGHRS, CDR2 YFSETQ. CDR3 length: 16 amino acids. The CDR3 reads CASNSIPAGGPYEQYF. In nucleotides, the CDR3 is TGCGCCAGCAACTCCATCCCAGCGGGAGGGCCATACGAGCAGTACTTC. The full variable domain, with the rest looked up from reference TRBV5-1 and TRBJ2-7, is KAGVTQTPRYLIKTRGQQVTLSCSPISGHRSVSWYQQTPGQGLQFLFEYFSETQRNKGNFPGRFSGRQFSNSRSEMNVSTLELGDSALYLCASNSIPAGGPYEQYFGPGTRLTVT.

This clonotype has just one count. This may stem from a read error, because a much larger clone lies one nucleotide away. The chain employs TRBV11-2 and TRBJ2-1; unclear D gene. Germline loops: CDR1 SGHAT, CDR2 FQNNGV. This CDR3 is 13 amino acids long. Trimming took 1 base from V and 13 from J, leaving 14 bases between them. The CDR3 coding sequence is TGTGCCAGCAGCTTAGGGCCCCCGGAGACCCAGTTCTTC. It specifies CASSLGPPETQFF.

This clonotype was observed at least ten times. This sequence joins TRBV29-1 and TRBJ2-1; TRBD1 matches 9 bases. The germline CDR1 and CDR2 sequences are SQVTM and ANQGSEA. The length of the CDR3 is 12 residues. V trimming: 5 bases; J trimming: 14 bases; junction bases outside the gene matches: 10. The CDR3 DNA follows: TGCAGCGTTCAACTGACAGGGGGGGAGAAGTTCTTC. Translation gives CSVQLTGGEKFF.

V and J are TRBV29-1 and TRBJ2-5; TRBD1 matches 8 bases. V lost 4 bases and J lost 8; bases outside the gene matches: 24. The CDR3 consists of 18 residues. Germline values: CDR1 SQVTM, CDR2 ANQGSEA. The CDR3 DNA is TGCAGCGTTGGAGTTCGAATTGGCGATGCCGACAGGGGACGTACCCAGTACTTC. As protein: CSVGVRIGDADRGRTQYF. The full variable domain, rest sourced from reference TRBV29-1 and TRBJ2-5, is SAVISQKPSRDICQRGTSLTIQCQVDSQVTMMFWYRQQPGQSLTLIATANQGSEATYESGFVIDKFPISRPNLTFSTLTVSNMSPEDSSIYLCSVGVRIGDADRGRTQYFGPGTRLLVL.

Remarks on this clonotype: Germline is not matched at one junction end, which may reflect a read error. This sequence joins TRBV5-6 and TRBJ2-1, with 9 bases aligning to TRBD2. The CDR3 sequence is 18 residues long. The V gene's germline CDR1 is SGHDT and CDR2 YYEEEE. This chain's CDR3 is CASGLRLAGRRTYNEQFF. The CDR3 nucleotides are TGTGCCAGCGGCTTAAGGCTAGCGGGAAGGAGGACCTACAATGAGCAGTTCTTC.

This chain connects TRBV10-3 to TRBJ1-2; D is uncertain. The CDR3 spans 10 residues. Per germline, CDR1 ENHRY and CDR2 SYGVKD. V was pared by 3 bases and J by 8 bases, with 4 bases between. CDR3 region: CAISDQGYTF. CDR3 bases: TGTGCCATCAGTGACCAGGGCTACACCTTC.

This clonotype has ten or more counts. CDR3 in amino acids: CASSGGQAYEQYF. In DNA, the CDR3 is TGCGCCAGTTCGGGCGGACAGGCCTACGAGCAGTACTTC. The gene calls are TRBV5-1 and TRBJ2-7, with 7 bases matching TRBD1. The CDR3 has 13 amino acids. V gave up 8 bases and J gave up 2 bases; unmatched junction bases: 7. Germline V lookup: CDR1 SGHRS, CDR2 YFSETQ.

The V call is TRBV4-1, the J call TRBJ1-5; TRBD1 matches at 10 bases. V lost 4 bases, J lost 7 bases, and 7 bases stayed unmatched. The CDR3 consists of 15 residues. Germline V gene lookup returns CDR1 MGHRA and CDR2 YSYEKL. The CDR3 reads CASSLDRGRGQPQHF. DNA for the CDR3: TGCGCCAGCAGCCTAGACAGGGGGCGAGGACAGCCCCAGCATTTT.